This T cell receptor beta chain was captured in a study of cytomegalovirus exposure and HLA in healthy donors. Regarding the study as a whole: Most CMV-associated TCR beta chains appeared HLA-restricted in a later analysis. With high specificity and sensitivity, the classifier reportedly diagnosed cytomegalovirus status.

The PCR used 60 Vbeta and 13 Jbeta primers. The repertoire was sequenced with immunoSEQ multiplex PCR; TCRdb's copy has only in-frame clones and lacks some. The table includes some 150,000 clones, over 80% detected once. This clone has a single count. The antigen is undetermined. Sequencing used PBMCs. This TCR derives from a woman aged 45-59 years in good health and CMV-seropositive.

The CDR3 loop is CSAQNTGELFF. The CDR3 region has the DNA TGCAGTGCCCAGAACACCGGGGAGCTGTTTTTT. V gene TRBV20-1 combines with J gene TRBJ2-2, with D hard to call. Trimming stripped 6 bases from V and 1 base from J, with 3 bases between. Germline CDR1 reads DFQATT; CDR2 reads SNEGSKA (reference sequence). This CDR3 is built from 11 residues.